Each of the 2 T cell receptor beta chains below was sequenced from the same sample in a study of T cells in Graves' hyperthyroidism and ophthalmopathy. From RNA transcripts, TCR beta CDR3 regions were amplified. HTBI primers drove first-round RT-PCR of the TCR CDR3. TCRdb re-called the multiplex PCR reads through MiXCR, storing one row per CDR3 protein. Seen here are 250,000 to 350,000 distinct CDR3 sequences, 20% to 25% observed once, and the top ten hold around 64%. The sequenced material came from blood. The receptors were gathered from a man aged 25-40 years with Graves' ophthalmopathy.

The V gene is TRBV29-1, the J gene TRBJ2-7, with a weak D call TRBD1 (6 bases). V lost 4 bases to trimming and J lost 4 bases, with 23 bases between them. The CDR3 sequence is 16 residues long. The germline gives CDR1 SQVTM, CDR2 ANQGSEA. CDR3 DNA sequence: TGCAGCGTTGGTGGATCTGTAGGGGCAGGGGAATACGAGCAGTACTTC. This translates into CSVGGSVGAGEYEQYF.

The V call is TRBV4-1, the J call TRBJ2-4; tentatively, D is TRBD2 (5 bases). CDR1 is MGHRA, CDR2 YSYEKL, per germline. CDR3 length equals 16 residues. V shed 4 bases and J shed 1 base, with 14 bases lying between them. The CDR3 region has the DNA TGCGCCAGCAGCCCCCATGGGGAGACGGCCAAAAACATTCAGTACTTC. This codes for CASSPHGETAKNIQYF.